The rows below give T cell receptor beta chains drawn from one sample of a study of T cell repertoires in cytomegalovirus infection. TCRdb analysed the reads with MiXCR anew, one entry per CDR3 protein. The table records some 240,000 distinct CDR3 sequences, over 15% of them present only once. Sequences were obtained from CD8+ T cells from PBMCs. Receptors originate from a human donor in good health (CMV status not recorded). Some clones in this sample may be carry-over from other donors' samples. CDR3s include the opening cysteine and the closing phenylalanine or tryptophan. Each record gives: J gene, V gene, CDR3 protein.

>TRBJ2-5|TRBV12-5
CASGLTRDSRRETQYF
>TRBJ2-5|TRBV2
CASSEAWALGETQYF
>TRBJ2-7|TRBV7-9
CASSLDAYEQYF
>TRBJ2-2|TRBV20-1
CSARAAIGELFF
>TRBJ2-1|TRBV29-1
CSVTGTNYWNEQFF
>TRBJ1-4|TRBV7-9
CASSLRVSRGPRTNEKLFF
>TRBJ2-1|TRBV27
CANSLGLPGTANNEQFF
>TRBJ1-3|TRBV6-6
CASSYTGLGDSDTIYF
>TRBJ2-3|TRBV5-5
CASSPGLADTQYF
>TRBJ2-7|TRBV7-9
CASSLVPVYEQYF
>TRBJ2-1|TRBV7-2
CASSLVGAGGRDEQFF
>TRBJ2-2|TRBV7-3
CASSPPYLGDTGELFF
>TRBJ1-5|TRBV4-1
CASSQGQPGQGHQPQHF
>TRBJ2-6|TRBV12-3/TRBV12-4
CALRGALPGANVLTF
>TRBJ2-7|TRBV7-9
CASSSERLEQYF
>TRBJ1-3|TRBV29-1
CSVLGGSGNTIYF
>TRBJ2-1|TRBV6-6
CASSYYPSGGSGDEQFF
>TRBJ2-7|TRBV27
CASSDDPRSYEQYF
>TRBJ2-5|TRBV19
CASSIASQYGETQYF
>TRBJ2-5|TRBV28
CASSFLGGKEETQYF
>TRBJ1-1|TRBV4-2
CASSQGLGATEAFF
>TRBJ2-4|TRBV7-2
CASSLDPLAGGPVDIQYF
>TRBJ1-1|TRBV7-2
CASSLDAGQWAFF
>TRBJ2-5|TRBV7-9
CASSPAGEETQYF
>TRBJ1-5|TRBV19
CASSRDRLNQPQHF
>TRBJ1-5|TRBV7-6
CASSLFQSGVDNQPQHF
>TRBJ2-1|TRBV12-3/TRBV12-4
CASSPNGGGHEQFF
>TRBJ1-2|TRBV28
CASSLPTRGDGYTF
>TRBJ2-1|TRBV6-2/TRBV6-3
CASSYNRATLYNEQFF
>TRBJ2-7|TRBV27
CASSSGTGYEQYF
>TRBJ2-1|TRBV5-1
CASGGGADGGEQFF
>TRBJ1-5|TRBV4-3
CASSDLLGNQPQHF
>TRBJ1-1|TRBV4-1
CASSQVQGMGTEAFF
>TRBJ2-7|TRBV19
CASSLHVFSYEQYF
>TRBJ1-3|TRBV9
CASSEPGQGATGNTIYF
>TRBJ2-2|TRBV12-3/TRBV12-4
CASSLVWDPTGELFF
>TRBJ2-1|TRBV6-4
CASSDRGISDEQFF